This T cell receptor beta chain is drawn from a study of cytomegalovirus exposure and HLA in healthy donors. The protocol was immunoSEQ multiplex PCR, while the TCRdb copy is restricted to in-frame clones and leaves out a portion. The sample carries about 72,000 clones, around 94% recorded once. This clone has just one count. CDR3 length equals 16 residues. After removal of 4 bases from V and 7 bases from J, the junction contained 7 bases not matched to a gene. Germline lookup yields CDR1 SGHTA and CDR2 FQGNSA. J is TRBJ2-2 and V is TRBV7-2; 12 nucleotides match TRBD1. Source material: PBMCs. The receptor was derived from a woman aged 18-29 years in good health and CMV-seronegative. The CDR3 nucleotides are TGTGCCAGCAGCTCGGGACAGGGGGCGTCCTACGGGGAGCTGTTTTTT. Its translation is CASSSGQGASYGELFF.